This T cell receptor (beta chain) was found in a study of identical twins. TCRdb re-derived calls from the 5' RACE reads in MiXCR, one entry per CDR3 protein. This table holds hundreds of thousands of distinct CDR3 sequences, roughly 6.2% found once. This clonotype was observed many times. The CDR3 has 12 amino acids. CDR1 is DFQATT and CDR2 is SNEGSKA in the germline V gene (reference sequence). Sequencing was done on a sample of naive T cells sorted from blood. The chain has TRBV20-1 and TRBJ2-4, with TRBD1 matching over 10 bases. The origin of this receptor is a man aged 18 to 30 in good health. For the CDR3, the DNA is TGCAGAGGAGCCGGGACAGGGGCTTTTCAGTACTTC. Protein sequence: CRGAGTGAFQYF.